This T cell receptor (beta chain) is from a study of cytomegalovirus exposure and HLA in healthy donors. The CDR3 totals 12 residues. The V gene end was trimmed by 10 bases and the J gene end by 2 bases; junction bases not matched to a gene: 4. The germline V gene has CDR1 ENHRY and CDR2 SYGVKD. Broader study findings: Certain indistinguishable V segments, among them TRBV6-2 and TRBV6-3, were excluded. Clonal expansion, a later analysis showed, was greater in HLA-associated TCR beta chains than in equally common others.

This clone appeared a single time. What it recognizes is unknown. In the PCR, 60 Vbeta and 13 Jbeta primers were used. Authors' data handling: A later analysis counted approximately 80 million unique TCR beta chains, about 10 million shared. Using immunoSEQ multiplex PCR, the repertoire was profiled, and TCRdb retains in-frame clones only, with some absent. D and trimming come from the DNA, and the V and J calls and clone size come from that table. The sample consists of about 88,000 clones, approximately 90% of them appearing once. The sequence was obtained from a man aged 18 to 30 in good health and CMV-seronegative. The chain couples TRBV10-3 to TRBJ1-1; TRBD1 matches 7 bases. The material sequenced was PBMCs. CDR3 residues: CATTGFNTEAFF. For the CDR3, the DNA is TGTGCCACGACAGGGTTTAACACTGAAGCTTTCTTT.